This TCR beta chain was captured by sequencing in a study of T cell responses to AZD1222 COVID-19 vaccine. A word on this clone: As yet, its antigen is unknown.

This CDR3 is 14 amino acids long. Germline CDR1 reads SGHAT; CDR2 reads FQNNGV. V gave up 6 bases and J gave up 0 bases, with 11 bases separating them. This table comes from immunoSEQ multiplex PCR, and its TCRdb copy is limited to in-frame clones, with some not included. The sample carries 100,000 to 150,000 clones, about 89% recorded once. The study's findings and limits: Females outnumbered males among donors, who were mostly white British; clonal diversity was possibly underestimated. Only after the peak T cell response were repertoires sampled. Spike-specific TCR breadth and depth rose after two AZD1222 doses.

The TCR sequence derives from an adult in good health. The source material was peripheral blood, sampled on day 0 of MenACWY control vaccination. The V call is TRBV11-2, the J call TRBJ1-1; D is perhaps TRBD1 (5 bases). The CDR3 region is CASSRGTLNTEAFF. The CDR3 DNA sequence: TGTGCCAGCAGTCGTGGGACTCTGAACACTGAAGCTTTCTTT.